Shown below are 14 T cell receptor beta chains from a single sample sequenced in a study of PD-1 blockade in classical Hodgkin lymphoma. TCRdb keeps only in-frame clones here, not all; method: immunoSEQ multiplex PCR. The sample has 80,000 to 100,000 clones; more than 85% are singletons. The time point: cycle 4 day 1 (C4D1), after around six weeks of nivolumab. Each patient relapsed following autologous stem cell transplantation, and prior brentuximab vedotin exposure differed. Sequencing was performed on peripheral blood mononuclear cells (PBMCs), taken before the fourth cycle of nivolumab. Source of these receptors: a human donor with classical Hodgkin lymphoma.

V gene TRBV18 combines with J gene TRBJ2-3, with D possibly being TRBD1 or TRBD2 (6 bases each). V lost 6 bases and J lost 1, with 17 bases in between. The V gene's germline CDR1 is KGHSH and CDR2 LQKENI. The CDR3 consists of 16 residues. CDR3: CASSPSRGEGTDTQYF. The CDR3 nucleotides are TGTGCCAGCTCCCCGTCTAGGGGGGAAGGCACAGATACGCAGTATTTT. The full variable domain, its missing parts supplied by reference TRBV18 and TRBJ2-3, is NAGVMQNPRHLVRRRGQEARLRCSPMKGHSHVYWYRQLPEEGLKFMVYLQKENIIDESGMPKERFSAEFPKEGPSILRIQQVVRGDSAAYFCASSPSRGEGTDTQYFGPGTRLTVL.

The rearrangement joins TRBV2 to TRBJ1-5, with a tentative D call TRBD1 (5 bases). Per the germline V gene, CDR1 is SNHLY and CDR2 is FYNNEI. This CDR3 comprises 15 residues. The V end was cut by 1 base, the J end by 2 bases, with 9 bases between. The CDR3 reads CASSEGGGGNQPQHF. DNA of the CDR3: TGTGCCAGCAGTGAAGGGGGCGGGGGCAATCAGCCCCAGCATTTT.

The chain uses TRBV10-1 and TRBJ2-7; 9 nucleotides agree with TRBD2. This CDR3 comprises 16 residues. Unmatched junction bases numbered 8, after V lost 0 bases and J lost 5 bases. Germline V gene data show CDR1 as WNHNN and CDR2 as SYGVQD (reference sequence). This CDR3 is CASSESRASGINEQYF. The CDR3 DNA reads TGCGCCAGCAGTGAGTCTAGGGCTAGCGGGATCAACGAGCAGTACTTC.

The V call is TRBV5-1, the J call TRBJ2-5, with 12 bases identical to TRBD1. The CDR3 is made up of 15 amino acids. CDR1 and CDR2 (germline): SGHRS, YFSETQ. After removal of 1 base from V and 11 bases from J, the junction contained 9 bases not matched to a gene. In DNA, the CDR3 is TGCGCCAGCAGCTTGCCGGGACAGGGGGCGAATGAGCAGTACTTC. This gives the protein CASSLPGQGANEQYF.

Written as DNA, the CDR3 is TGTGCCAGCAGTGGATACACACCCCCTGAAGCTTTCTTT. Translated, it gives CASSGYTPPEAFF. The V and J genes are TRBV27 and TRBJ1-1; D gene uncertain. V was cut by 5 bases and J by 6 bases, with 13 bases left in between. The V gene's germline CDR1 is MNHEY and CDR2 SMNVEV (reference sequence). There are 13 residues in the CDR3.

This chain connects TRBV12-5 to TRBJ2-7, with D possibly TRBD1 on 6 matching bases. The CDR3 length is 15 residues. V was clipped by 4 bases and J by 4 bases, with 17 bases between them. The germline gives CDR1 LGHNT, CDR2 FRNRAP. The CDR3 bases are TGTGCTAGTGGTTACCCTAGGGCAGGGGATTACGAGCAGTACTTC. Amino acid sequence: CASGYPRAGDYEQYF.

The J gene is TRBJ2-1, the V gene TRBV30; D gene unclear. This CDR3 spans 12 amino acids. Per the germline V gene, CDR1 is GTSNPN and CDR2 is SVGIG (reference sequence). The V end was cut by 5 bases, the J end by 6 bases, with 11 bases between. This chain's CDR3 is CAWAQFGNEQFF. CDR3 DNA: TGTGCCTGGGCCCAGTTTGGCAATGAGCAGTTCTTC.

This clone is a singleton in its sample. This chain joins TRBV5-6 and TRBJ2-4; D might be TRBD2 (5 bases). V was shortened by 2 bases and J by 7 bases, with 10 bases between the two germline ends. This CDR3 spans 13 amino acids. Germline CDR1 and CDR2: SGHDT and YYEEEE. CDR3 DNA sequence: TGTGCCAGCAGCTTCGTCAGAGGGAACATTCAGTACTTC. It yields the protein CASSFVRGNIQYF.

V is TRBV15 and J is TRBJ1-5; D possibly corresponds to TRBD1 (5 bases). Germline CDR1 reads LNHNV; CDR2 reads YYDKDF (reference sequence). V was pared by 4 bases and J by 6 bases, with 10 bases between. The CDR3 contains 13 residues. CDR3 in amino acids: CATSNAGVQPQHF. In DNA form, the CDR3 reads TGTGCCACCAGCAACGCGGGGGTTCAGCCCCAGCATTTT.

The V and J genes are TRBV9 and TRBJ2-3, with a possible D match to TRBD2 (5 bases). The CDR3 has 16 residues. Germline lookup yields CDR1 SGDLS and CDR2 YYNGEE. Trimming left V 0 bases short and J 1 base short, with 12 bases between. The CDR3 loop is CASSVGIGAGTDTQYF. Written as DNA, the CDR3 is TGTGCCAGCAGCGTAGGGATCGGAGCGGGCACAGATACGCAGTATTTT.

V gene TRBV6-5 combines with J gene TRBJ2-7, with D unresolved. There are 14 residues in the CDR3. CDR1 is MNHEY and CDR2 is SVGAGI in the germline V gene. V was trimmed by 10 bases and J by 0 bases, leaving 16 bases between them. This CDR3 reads CATFDYPSSYEQYF. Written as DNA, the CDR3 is TGTGCCACCTTCGATTACCCGAGCTCCTACGAGCAGTACTTC.

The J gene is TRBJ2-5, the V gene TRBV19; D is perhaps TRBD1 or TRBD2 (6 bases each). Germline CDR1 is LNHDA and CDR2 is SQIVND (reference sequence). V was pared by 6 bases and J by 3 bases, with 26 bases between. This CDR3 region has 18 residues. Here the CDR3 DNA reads TGTGCCAGTAGCCCAATGGGTGGAGGGGGGACGGAAAAAGAGACCCAGTACTTC. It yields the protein CASSPMGGGGTEKETQYF.

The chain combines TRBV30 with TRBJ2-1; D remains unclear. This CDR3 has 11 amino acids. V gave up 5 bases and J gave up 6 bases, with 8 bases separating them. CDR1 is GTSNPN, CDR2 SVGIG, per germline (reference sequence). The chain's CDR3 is CAWLQANEQFF. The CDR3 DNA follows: TGTGCCTGGTTACAAGCCAATGAGCAGTTCTTC.

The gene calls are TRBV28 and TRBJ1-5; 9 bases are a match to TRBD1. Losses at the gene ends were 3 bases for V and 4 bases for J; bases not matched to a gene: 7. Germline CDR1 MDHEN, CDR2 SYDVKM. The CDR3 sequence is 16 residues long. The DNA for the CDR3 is TGTGCCAGCAGTTTCATGACAGGGGGTTTAAATCAGCCCCAGCATTTT. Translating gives CASSFMTGGLNQPQHF.